A selection of T cell receptor beta chains follows, all from one sample in a study of blood T cell repertoires in COVID-19. Sequencing was performed with immunoSEQ multiplex PCR; in TCRdb, only in-frame clones are kept and a portion is missing. Of under 150,000 clones listed, 60% to 85% are singletons. Sequenced input: peripheral blood. These receptors were collected from a man aged 50 or older with active or convalescent COVID-19. CDR3s include the opening cysteine and the closing phenylalanine or tryptophan. D genes are given only for firm matches. The size of a clone is reported for some rows only, either as once, few or many, or as a class for expanded clones.

cdr3_nt cdr3_aa j_call clone_size d_call v_call
TGTGCCAGCAGCTTTAGCGGCGGGTCCCACGAGCAGTACTTC CASSFSGGSHEQYF TRBJ2-7 - - TRBV11-2
TGTGCCAGCAGTAGTGGGGGGGAGAGCTCCTACGAGCAGTACTTC CASSSGGESSYEQYF TRBJ2-7 - TRBD2 TRBV6-6
TGTGCCAGCAGTATAGCGGGTCCGTTCTACAATGAGCAGTTCTTC CASSIAGPFYNEQFF TRBJ2-1 - TRBD2 TRBV28
TGTGCCAGCAGCCCACCGGGGGTAGGCCATTCACCCCTCCACTTT CASSPPGVGHSPLHF TRBJ1-6 - - TRBV14
TGTGCCAGCAGCTTTATATCAGGGACTGGAAACACCATATATTTT CASSFISGTGNTIYF TRBJ1-3 - - TRBV28
TGTGCCAGCTCACCGCGACAGACGCAAGAGACCCAGTACTTC CASSPRQTQETQYF TRBJ2-5 - - TRBV18
TGTGCCAGCAGCTTGGTTGGTTGGGCAGGGGGCGGCGAGCAGTACTTC CASSLVGWAGGGEQYF TRBJ2-7 once TRBD1 TRBV5-5
TGTGCCAGCTCACCATTCGGGACAGATAGCACAGATACGCAGTATTTT CASSPFGTDSTDTQYF TRBJ2-3 - TRBD1 TRBV18
TGTGCCAGCAGTGAAAGGGCTAGCGGGAAGGATGAGCAGTTCTTC CASSERASGKDEQFF TRBJ2-1 - TRBD2 TRBV6-1
TGCGCCAGCAGCTCCTGGACTAGCGGGACGAGCTCCTACAATGAGCAGTTCTTC CASSSWTSGTSSYNEQFF TRBJ2-1 - TRBD2 TRBV5-1
TGTGCCAGCAGTTACGATCGAAGGGGCGACCCCTACGAGCAGTACTTC CASSYDRRGDPYEQYF TRBJ2-7 - - TRBV6-2/TRBV6-3
TGTGCCAGCAGCTTGGCGAACACCATATATTTT CASSLANTIYF TRBJ1-3 - - TRBV5-8
TGTGCCAGCGGAACAGGTGCGGACTATGGCTACACCTTC CASGTGADYGYTF TRBJ1-2 once - TRBV5-6
TGTGCCAGCACAAACAGCTACAATCAGCCCCAGCATTTT CASTNSYNQPQHF TRBJ1-5 few - TRBV28
TGTGCCACCAGTGACAGTACAGGGGTGGGCTATGGCTACACCTTC CATSDSTGVGYGYTF TRBJ1-2 - TRBD1 TRBV24-1
TGTGCCAGCAGCCAAGATGTACGGTATACCTACGAGCAGTACTTC CASSQDVRYTYEQYF TRBJ2-7 - - TRBV14
TGTGCCAGCAGCTTAGTAACAGGACCCTACGAGCAGTACTTC CASSLVTGPYEQYF TRBJ2-7 - - TRBV11-1
TGTGCCAGCAGCCAAGTTGCAGGATCCTACGAGCAGTACTTC CASSQVAGSYEQYF TRBJ2-7 - - TRBV3-1/TRBV3-2
TGTGCCAGCAATCCGACAGGGGACTCTGGAAACACCATATATTTT CASNPTGDSGNTIYF TRBJ1-3 - TRBD1 TRBV9
TGTGCCAGCAGCTTGTACCGGGATTACAATGAGCAGTTCTTC CASSLYRDYNEQFF TRBJ2-1 few - TRBV11-2
TGTGCCAGCTCCTTAGGACTAGCGGGCTTACTAGCCAAAAACATTCAGTACTTC CASSLGLAGLLAKNIQYF TRBJ2-4 - TRBD2 TRBV28
TGTGCCAGTAGTCGAAGGACAGGGGCAAGCAATCAGCCCCAGCATTTT CASSRRTGASNQPQHF TRBJ1-5 - TRBD1 TRBV19
TGTGCCAGCAGTACCCCCTACGATGTGCAGTACTTC CASSTPYDVQYF TRBJ2-7 - - TRBV27
TGTGCCAGTACCGCTAGGGGATTAGGCACAGATACGCAGTATTTT CASTARGLGTDTQYF TRBJ2-3 - - TRBV19
TGTGCCAGCAGCCGGGGGACTATTAGCACAGATACGCAGTATTTT CASSRGTISTDTQYF TRBJ2-3 few TRBD2 TRBV7-3
TGTGCCAGCAGCCCGTGGGCAGGGGTTACGAACACTGAAGCTTTCTTT CASSPWAGVTNTEAFF TRBJ1-1 - - TRBV7-8
TGTGCCAGCAGTAATGCCGGGACTAGCGGGAGTGAGACCCAGTACTTC CASSNAGTSGSETQYF TRBJ2-5 - TRBD2 TRBV11-3
TGTGCCAGCAGCTTGTTCGCCCGGTCCTATAATTCACCCCTCCACTTT CASSLFARSYNSPLHF TRBJ1-6 - - TRBV5-6
TGTGCCAGCAGCCTACCGGGTGGGACTGAAGCTTTCTTT CASSLPGGTEAFF TRBJ1-1 - - TRBV3-1/TRBV3-2
TGTGCCAGCAGCCGGGGGGCAGCGGGAGGGTCAGATACGCAGTATTTT CASSRGAAGGSDTQYF TRBJ2-3 - TRBD2 TRBV5-4
TGTGCCAGCAGTTACTCCGGGACACTCCAGCCCTACACCTTC CASSYSGTLQPYTF TRBJ1-2 - - TRBV6-2/TRBV6-3
TGTGCCAGCAGCCTTGGGCGGACAGCGAGGGACGAGCAGTACTTC CASSLGRTARDEQYF TRBJ2-7 - - TRBV5-6
TGCGCCAGCAGCTGGTCGTTAGCGGGAGGTGAAGAGACCCAGTACTTC CASSWSLAGGEETQYF TRBJ2-5 - TRBD2 TRBV5-1
TGCGCCAGCAGCTTCCGACAGAACCCACGTTACACTGAAGCTTTCTTT CASSFRQNPRYTEAFF TRBJ1-1 few - TRBV5-1
TGCAGTGCTAGTGGTGGAGGCGAGCAGTACTTC CSASGGGEQYF TRBJ2-7 - - TRBV20-1
TGTGCCAGCAGTCCCCGGCGGGGGGAGCAGTTCTTC CASSPRRGEQFF TRBJ2-1 - TRBD2 TRBV27
TGCAGCGTTACCGGACTAGCGGGAGGGGTGGGGGAGCAGTACTTC CSVTGLAGGVGEQYF TRBJ2-7 - TRBD2 TRBV29-1
TGTGCCAGCTCACCAGACAGGGGGCGCGGCCCCCAGCATTTT CASSPDRGRGPQHF TRBJ1-5 once TRBD1 TRBV18
TGTGCCAGCAGTCCTTGGGGGGGATCCACAGATACGCAGTATTTT CASSPWGGSTDTQYF TRBJ2-3 - TRBD2 TRBV6-5
TGTGCCACCCAGCCCGGCCCAATGCTAGCGGGTAACTCCTACGAGCAGTACTTC CATQPGPMLAGNSYEQYF TRBJ2-7 - TRBD2 TRBV28
TGTGCCAGCAGCCAAGAGGTTGCAGGGGGTTTTTTGGAGCAGTTCTTC CASSQEVAGGFLEQFF TRBJ2-1 - TRBD1 TRBV4-2
TGTGCCAGCAGAAACGTGGACGGGGTATACTATGGCTACACCTTC CASRNVDGVYYGYTF TRBJ1-2 - - TRBV28
TGTGCCAGCCGACAGCGGGAGAACACCGGGGAGCTGTTTTTT CASRQRENTGELFF TRBJ2-2 - TRBD2 TRBV2
TGTGCCACCAGTTCAATTGGGGCGCCAAGCTCCTACAATGAGCAGTTCTTC CATSSIGAPSSYNEQFF TRBJ2-1 few - TRBV24-1
TGTGCCAGCACCCAGGGACTAGCAGATGACACCGGGGAGCTGTTTTTT CASTQGLADDTGELFF TRBJ2-2 once TRBD2 TRBV5-4
TGTGCCAGCAGCGCCGGGACTAGCGGACCCTACGAGCAGTACTTC CASSAGTSGPYEQYF TRBJ2-7 - TRBD2 TRBV9
TGTGCCAGTAGTGTCGACAGGCTTTATGAGCAGTTCTTC CASSVDRLYEQFF TRBJ2-1 - - TRBV19
TGTGCCAGCAGCTTAGTGGGGGGATCACCCCTCCACTTT CASSLVGGSPLHF TRBJ1-6 once - TRBV13
TGTGCCAGCAGCGTAACCGGGACAGTCACCTACGAGCAGTACTTC CASSVTGTVTYEQYF TRBJ2-7 - TRBD1 TRBV9
TGTGCCAGCAGCTTTGGCGGCCTAGCGCCCTGGAATGAGCAGTTCTTC CASSFGGLAPWNEQFF TRBJ2-1 - - TRBV11-2
TGTGCCAGTAGTTCCTTAGCGGGAGGGAAGTACTTC CASSSLAGGKYF TRBJ2-7 - TRBD2 TRBV19
TGTGCCAGCAGTTTATCCGTGAACACTGAAGCTTTCTTT CASSLSVNTEAFF TRBJ1-1 - - TRBV27